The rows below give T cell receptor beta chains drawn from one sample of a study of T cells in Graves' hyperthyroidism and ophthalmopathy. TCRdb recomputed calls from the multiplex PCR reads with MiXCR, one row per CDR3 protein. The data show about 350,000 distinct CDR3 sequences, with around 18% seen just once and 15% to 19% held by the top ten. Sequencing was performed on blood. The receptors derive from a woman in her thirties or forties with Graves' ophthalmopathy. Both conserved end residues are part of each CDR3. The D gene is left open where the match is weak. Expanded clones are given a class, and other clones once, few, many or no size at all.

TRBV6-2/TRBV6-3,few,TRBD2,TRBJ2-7,CASRAPGTSGSYEQYF,TGTGCCAGCAGAGCTCCCGGGACTAGCGGGAGTTACGAGCAGTACTTC
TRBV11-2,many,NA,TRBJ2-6,CASSLVFRSGANVLTF,TGTGCCAGCAGCTTAGTATTCAGATCTGGGGCCAACGTCCTGACTTTC
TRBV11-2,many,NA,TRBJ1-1,CASSLSWGLRLSEAFF,TGTGCCAGCAGCTTATCCTGGGGACTACGTTTATCTGAAGCTTTCTTT
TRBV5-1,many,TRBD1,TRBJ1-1,CASSLAWMDRTGMMNTEAFF,TGCGCCAGCAGCTTGGCGTGGATGGACAGGACGGGGATGATGAACACTGAAGCTTTCTTT
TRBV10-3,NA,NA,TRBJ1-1,CAISVQGMNTEAFF,TGTGCCATCAGTGTCCAGGGAATGAACACTGAAGCTTTCTTT
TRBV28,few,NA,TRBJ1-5,CASANWAQPQPF,TGTGCCAGCGCAAACTGGGCTCAGCCCCAGCCTTTT
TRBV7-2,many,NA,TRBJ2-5,CASIPTGTPQETQYF,TGTGCCAGCATCCCCACCGGGACACCACAAGAGACCCAGTACTTC
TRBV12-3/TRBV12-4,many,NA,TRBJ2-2,CASSFLIGNTGELFF,TGTGCCAGCAGTTTTTTGATAGGGAACACCGGGGAGCTGTTTTTT
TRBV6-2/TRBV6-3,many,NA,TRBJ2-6,CASSYSGASGANVLTF,TGTGCCAGCAGTTACTCGGGGGCTTCTGGGGCCAACGTCCTGACTTTC
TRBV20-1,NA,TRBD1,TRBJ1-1,CSARFRGSDTEAFF,TGCAGTGCTAGGTTCAGGGGGAGCGACACTGAAGCTTTCTTT
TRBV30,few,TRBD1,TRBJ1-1,CAWSGVGGANAEAFF,TGTGCCTGGAGTGGAGTAGGGGGCGCGAACGCTGAAGCTTTCTTT
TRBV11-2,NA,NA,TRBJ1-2,CASGINYGYTF,TGTGCCTCTGGGATTAACTATGGCTACACCTTC
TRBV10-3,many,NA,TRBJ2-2,CAIRGLNTGELFF,TGTGCCATCCGGGGCCTGAACACCGGGGAGCTGTTTTTT
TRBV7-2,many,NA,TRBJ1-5,CASSLAAGIYQPQHF,TGTGCCAGCAGCTTAGCGGCAGGAATTTATCAGCCCCAGCATTTT
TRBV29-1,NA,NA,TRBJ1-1,CSVESASFEAFF,TGCAGCGTCGAATCGGCCTCTTTTGAAGCTTTCTTT
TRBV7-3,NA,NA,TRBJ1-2,CASSLKLTYGQTYGYTF,TGTGCCAGCAGCTTAAAGTTGACCTACGGACAGACCTATGGCTACACCTTC
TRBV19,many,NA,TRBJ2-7,CASSIVPAEEQYF,TGTGCCAGTAGTATAGTCCCGGCGGAGGAGCAGTACTTC
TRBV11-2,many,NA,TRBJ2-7,CASSPDLPDEQYF,TGTGCCAGCAGCCCAGACCTCCCCGACGAGCAGTACTTC
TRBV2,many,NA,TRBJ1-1,CASSGTHGGRAFF,TGTGCCAGCAGCGGGACCCACGGAGGCCGGGCTTTCTTT
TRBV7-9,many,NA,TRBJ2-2,CASSSHRDGELFF,TGTGCCAGCAGCTCTCACAGGGACGGGGAGCTGTTTTTT
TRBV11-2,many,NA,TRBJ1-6,CASSFRRGNSPLHF,TGTGCCAGCAGCTTCAGAAGGGGAAATTCACCCCTCCACTTT
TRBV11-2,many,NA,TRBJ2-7,CASSLEQATNEQYF,TGTGCCAGCAGCTTAGAACAGGCTACCAACGAGCAGTACTTC
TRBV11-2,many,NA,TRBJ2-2,CASANRVGETGELFF,TGTGCCAGCGCCAACAGGGTCGGGGAGACCGGGGAGCTGTTTTTT
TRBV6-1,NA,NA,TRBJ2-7,CASAGSPYEQYF,TGTGCCAGCGCGGGCTCCCCCTACGAGCAGTACTTC
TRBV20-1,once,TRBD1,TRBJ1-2,CSARGRDRGFEGYTF,TGCAGTGCCCGAGGTCGGGACAGAGGCTTCGAAGGCTACACCTTC
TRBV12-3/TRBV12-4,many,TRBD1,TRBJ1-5,CASSPGQGLQPQHF,TGTGCCAGCAGCCCGGGACAGGGCCTGCAGCCCCAGCATTTT
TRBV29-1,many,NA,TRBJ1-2,CSTHQGSYTF,TGCAGCACCCACCAAGGGAGCTACACCTTC
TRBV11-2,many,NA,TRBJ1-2,CASSLDPGSLYGYTF,TGTGCCAGCAGCTTAGACCCAGGGTCTTTATATGGCTACACCTTC
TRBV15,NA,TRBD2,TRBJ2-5,CATTGTSTTTQYF,TGTGCCACTACCGGGACTAGCACTACGACCCAGTACTTC
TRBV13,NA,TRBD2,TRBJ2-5,CASSLGEASGDQETQYF,TGTGCCAGCAGCTTAGGCGAAGCTAGCGGGGACCAAGAGACCCAGTACTTC
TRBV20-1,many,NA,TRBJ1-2,CSARDRLDGYGYTF,TGCAGTGCTAGAGATCGACTTGATGGCTATGGCTACACCTTC
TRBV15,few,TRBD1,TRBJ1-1,CATRGTGHTEAFF,TGTGCCACCAGGGGGACAGGCCACACTGAAGCTTTCTTT
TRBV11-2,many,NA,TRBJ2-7,CASSLDSGASYEQYF,TGTGCCAGCAGCTTAGATTCGGGAGCATCCTACGAGCAGTACTTC
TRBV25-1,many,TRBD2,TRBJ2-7,CAANKNQSGRYDEQYF,TGTGCCGCAAACAAAAATCAAAGCGGGAGGTATGACGAGCAGTACTTC
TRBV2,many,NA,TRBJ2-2,CASSEGRLSSGELFF,TGTGCCAGCAGTGAAGGGCGGCTGTCGTCCGGGGAGCTGTTTTTT
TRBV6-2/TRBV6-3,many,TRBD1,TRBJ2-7,CASSPRGPGSDEQYF,TGTGCCAGCAGCCCCAGGGGGCCGGGGTCCGACGAGCAGTACTTC
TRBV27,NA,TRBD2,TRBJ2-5,CASSPSSGRYQENQYF,TGTGCCAGCAGTCCAAGTAGCGGGAGGTACCAAGAGAACCAGTACTTC
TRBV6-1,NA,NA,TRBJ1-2,CASSEQNYGYTF,TGTGCCAGCAGTGAACAGAACTATGGCTACACCTTC
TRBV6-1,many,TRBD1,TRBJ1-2,CASSAGTGGVGYTF,TGTGCCAGCAGCGCCGGGACAGGGGGGGTCGGCTACACCTTC
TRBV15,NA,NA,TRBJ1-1,CATSSAYRLNTEAFF,TGTGCCACCAGCAGCGCTTACAGGCTGAACACTGAAGCTTTCTTT
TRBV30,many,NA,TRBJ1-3,CAWTPDGRPGNTIYF,TGTGCCTGGACCCCGGACGGACGCCCTGGAAACACCATATATTTT
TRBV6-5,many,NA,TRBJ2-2,CASSYRAPQTGELFF,TGTGCCAGCAGTTATCGAGCGCCCCAGACCGGGGAGCTGTTTTTT
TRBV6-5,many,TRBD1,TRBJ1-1,CASSSTGYGTEAFF,TGTGCCAGCAGTTCGACAGGGTATGGCACTGAAGCTTTCTTT
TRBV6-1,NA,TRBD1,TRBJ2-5,CASSLGTGRWETQYF,TGTGCCAGCAGCCTTGGGACAGGGAGGTGGGAGACCCAGTACTTC
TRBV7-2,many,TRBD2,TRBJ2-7,CASSLWVNLGGEQYF,TGTGCCAGCAGCTTATGGGTTAACTTGGGGGGGGAGCAGTACTTC
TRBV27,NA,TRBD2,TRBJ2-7,CASSLWASGNGYEQYF,TGTGCCAGCAGTTTATGGGCTAGCGGGAATGGGTACGAGCAGTACTTC
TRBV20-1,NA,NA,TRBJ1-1,CSARASGDREAFF,TGCAGTGCTAGAGCGTCAGGGGACCGTGAAGCTTTCTTT
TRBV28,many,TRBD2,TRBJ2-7,CASTLAGRGKQYF,TGTGCCAGCACCTTAGCGGGAAGAGGGAAGCAGTACTTC
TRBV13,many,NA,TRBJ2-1,CASSLAPTSYNEQFF,TGTGCCAGCAGCTTAGCTCCCACCTCCTACAATGAGCAGTTCTTC
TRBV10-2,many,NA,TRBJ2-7,CASSDTTAEQYF,TGCGCCAGCAGTGATACGACAGCCGAGCAGTACTTC
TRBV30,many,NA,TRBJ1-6,CAWSVRSKALNNSPLHF,TGTGCCTGGAGTGTACGCTCTAAGGCCCTAAATAATTCACCCCTCCACTTT
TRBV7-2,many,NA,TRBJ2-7,CASSLAFHENLFYEQYF,TGTGCCAGCAGCTTAGCGTTCCATGAAAACCTTTTCTACGAGCAGTACTTC